This TCR beta chain was captured in a study of T-cell reconstitution after alpha-beta-depleted transplantation in children. Germline V gene sequence: CDR1 SGHAT, CDR2 FQNNGV. There are 15 residues in the CDR3. Trimming pared 3 bases from V and 4 bases from J, leaving 12 bases between. Study-wide points: Several hundred expanded graft clones reportedly were the source of alpha-beta T cells about two months after transplant.

This clonotype was counted many times. Its antigen is unknown. Preparing the TCRbeta library involved the use of unique molecular identifiers. TCRdb re-analysed the PCR reads in MiXCR, keeping a single row per CDR3 protein. This sample has roughly 120,000 distinct CDR3 sequences, with about 23% found just once. This TCR was sampled from a male patient between 2 and 15 years old who had a stem cell transplant for chronic granulomatous disease, so the T cells may come from the graft donor. The chain uses TRBV11-2 and TRBJ2-2; unclear D gene. Sequenced here: PBMCs, mostly from graft donor cells, sampled 180 days after TCRalphabeta/CD19-depleted stem cell transplant. CDR3 region: CASSFGQALTGELFF. The CDR3 coding sequence is TGTGCCAGCAGCTTCGGTCAGGCCCTCACCGGGGAGCTGTTTTTT.